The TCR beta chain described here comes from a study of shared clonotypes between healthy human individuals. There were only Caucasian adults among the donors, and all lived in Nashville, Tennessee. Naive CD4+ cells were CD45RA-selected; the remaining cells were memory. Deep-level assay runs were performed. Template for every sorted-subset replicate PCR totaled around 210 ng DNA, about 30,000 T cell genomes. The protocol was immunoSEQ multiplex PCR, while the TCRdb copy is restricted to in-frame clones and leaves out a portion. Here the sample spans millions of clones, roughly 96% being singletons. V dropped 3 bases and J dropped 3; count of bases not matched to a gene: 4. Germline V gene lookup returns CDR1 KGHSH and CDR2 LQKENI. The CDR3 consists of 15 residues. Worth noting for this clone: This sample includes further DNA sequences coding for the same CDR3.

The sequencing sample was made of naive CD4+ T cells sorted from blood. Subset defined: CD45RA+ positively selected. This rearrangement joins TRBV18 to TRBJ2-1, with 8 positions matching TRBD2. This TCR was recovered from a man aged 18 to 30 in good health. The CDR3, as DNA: TGTGCCAGCTCACCGCCGGGACTAGGCTACAATGAGCAGTTCTTC. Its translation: CASSPPGLGYNEQFF.